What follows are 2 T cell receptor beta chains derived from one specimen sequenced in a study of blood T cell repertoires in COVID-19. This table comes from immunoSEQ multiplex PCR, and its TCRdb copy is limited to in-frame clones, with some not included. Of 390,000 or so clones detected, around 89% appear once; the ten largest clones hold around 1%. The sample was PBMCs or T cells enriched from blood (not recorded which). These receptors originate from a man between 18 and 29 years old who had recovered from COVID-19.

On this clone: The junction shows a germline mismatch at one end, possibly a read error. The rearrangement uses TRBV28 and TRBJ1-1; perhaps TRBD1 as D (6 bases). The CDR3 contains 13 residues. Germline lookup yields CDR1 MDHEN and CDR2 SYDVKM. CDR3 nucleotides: TGTGCCAGCAGATTGGACAGTTTTGCTGAGGCTTTCTTT. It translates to CASRLDSFAEAFF.

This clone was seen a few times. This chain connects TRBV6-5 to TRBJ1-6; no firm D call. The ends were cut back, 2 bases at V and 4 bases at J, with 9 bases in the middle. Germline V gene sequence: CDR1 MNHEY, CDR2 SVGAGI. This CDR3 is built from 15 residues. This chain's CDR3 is CASSYGRSYNSPLHF. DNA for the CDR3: TGTGCCAGCAGTTACGGCAGGTCTTATAATTCACCCCTCCACTTT.